The next 20 T cell receptor beta chains were all read from a single sample in a study of T-cell reconstitution after alpha-beta-depleted transplantation in children. The authors prepared the TCRbeta library with unique molecular identifiers. Each CDR3 protein gets one entry after TCRdb re-called the PCR reads with MiXCR. The sample consists of about 170,000 distinct CDR3 sequences, over 8.5% of them appearing once. The material was PBMCs, obtained before TCRalphabeta/CD19-depleted stem cell transplant. Receptors originate from a boy aged 2 to 10 with acute myeloid leukemia, due to receive a stem cell transplant.

The sample holds many counts of this clonotype. The chain combines TRBV20-1 with TRBJ1-5, with TRBD1 identical over 7 bases. Germline V lookup: CDR1 DFQATT, CDR2 SNEGSKA (reference sequence). The CDR3 has 13 amino acids. V gave up 3 bases and J gave up 1 base; unmatched junction bases: 0. CDR3 DNA: TGCAGTGCTAGGACAGGGAGCAATCAGCCCCAGCATTTT. Its protein is CSARTGSNQPQHF.

In its sample, this clonotype was seen many times. The rearrangement links TRBV7-2 to TRBJ2-1, with D unclear. This CDR3 region has 13 residues. CDR1 and CDR2 (germline): SGHTA, FQGNSA. Trimming pared 1 base from V and 6 bases from J, leaving 7 bases between. The CDR3 sequence: CASSLVDFNEQFF. CDR3 nucleotides: TGTGCCAGCAGCTTAGTTGACTTCAATGAGCAGTTCTTC.

In its sample, this clonotype was seen many times. CDR3 in amino acids: CRSERDRGNEQFF. In nucleotides, the CDR3 is TGCAGGAGTGAACGGGACAGGGGCAATGAGCAGTTCTTC. V and J are TRBV20-1 and TRBJ2-1, with TRBD1 matching 10 bases. This CDR3 has 13 residues. Germline V gene lookup returns CDR1 DFQATT and CDR2 SNEGSKA (reference sequence).

The J gene is TRBJ1-2, the V gene TRBV5-5; 10 bases line up with TRBD1. Germline V lookup: CDR1 SGHKS, CDR2 YYEKEE (reference sequence). This CDR3 has 16 residues. The V segment lost 4 bases and the J segment 4 bases; nucleotides outside the gene matches: 10. CDR3 loop: CASSVRDRGPLYGYTF. CDR3 bases: TGTGCCAGCAGCGTAAGGGACAGGGGACCACTCTATGGCTACACCTTC.

This clonotype was observed many times. This chain uses TRBV5-1 with TRBJ1-1; 7 nucleotides match TRBD1. CDR3 size: 14 residues. Germline lookup yields CDR1 SGHRS and CDR2 YFSETQ. The trim removed 4 bases at V and 1 base at J, leaving 4 bases unmatched. DNA for the CDR3: TGCGCCAGCAGCGAATACAGGGGGAACACTGAAGCTTTCTTT. As protein: CASSEYRGNTEAFF.

This clonotype was found many times. The chain joins TRBV5-1 to TRBJ1-1; the match to TRBD1 covers 8 bases. The J segment lost 8 bases and the V segment lost 2 bases, leaving 8 bases of the junction unmatched. The CDR3 contains 14 residues. CDR1 is SGHRS and CDR2 is YFSETQ in the germline V gene. The CDR3 loop reads CASSFGQGSSEAFF. In nucleotides, the CDR3 is TGCGCCAGCAGCTTTGGACAGGGTTCATCGGAAGCTTTCTTT.

This clonotype was seen at least ten times. The V gene is TRBV10-3, the J gene TRBJ1-5; D is unresolved. V was trimmed by 0 bases and J by 9 bases, leaving 9 bases between them. This CDR3 spans 13 amino acids. Germline V gives CDR1 ENHRY, CDR2 SYGVKD. The CDR3 DNA reads TGTGCCATCAGTGAGTCGGACGAGCGGCCCCAGCATTTT. The encoded protein is CAISESDERPQHF.

This clonotype occurred many times. The chain links TRBV7-3 to TRBJ2-1; D remains ambiguous. Germline V CDR1 and CDR2: SGHTA, FQGTGA. The V and J ends lost 5 bases and 0 bases respectively, with 11 bases between them. This CDR3 comprises 15 residues. The CDR3 spells CASSPGLSSYNEQFF. The CDR3 nucleotides read TGTGCCAGCAGCCCCGGGTTGAGCTCCTACAATGAGCAGTTCTTC.

The sample holds many counts of this clonotype. The V and J genes are TRBV12-3 or TRBV12-4 and TRBJ2-5; a possible D gene is TRBD2 (5 bases). There are 13 residues in the CDR3. V shed 2 bases and J shed 5 bases, with 9 bases lying between them. As DNA, the CDR3 is TGTGCCAGCAGTTTACGGCAGCGGGAGACCCAGTACTTC. It translates to CASSLRQRETQYF.

This clonotype was found many times. The rearrangement links TRBV9 to TRBJ2-4; 8 bases match TRBD2. The germline CDR1 and CDR2 sequences are SGDLS and YYNGEE. The CDR3 sequence is 16 residues long. After removal of 4 bases from V and 8 bases from J, the junction contained 14 bases not matched to a gene. The CDR3 reads CASSSSGGPWRDIQYF. In nucleotides, the CDR3 is TGTGCCAGCAGCTCCTCGGGGGGGCCCTGGCGGGACATTCAGTACTTC.

This clonotype has ten or more counts. V usage is TRBV20-1 and J usage is TRBJ2-5; 7 bases fit TRBD1. Unmatched junction bases numbered 8, after V lost 6 bases and J lost 4 bases. The CDR3 is 13 amino acids. Germline CDR1 DFQATT, CDR2 SNEGSKA (reference sequence). The CDR3 here is CSAWGSGGETQYF. CDR3 nucleotides: TGCAGTGCCTGGGGGTCAGGGGGAGAGACCCAGTACTTC.

This clonotype was counted at least ten times. This rearrangement joins TRBV4-2 to TRBJ2-7, with D possibly TRBD1 on 5 matching bases. The CDR3 totals 15 residues. The V end lost 1 base, the J end lost 2 bases, and 12 bases lay between the germline ends. Germline assignment: CDR1 LGHNA and CDR2 YNFKEQ. CDR3 nucleotide sequence: TGTGCCAGCAGCCAAGGATCAGGACACCCCTACGAGCAGTACTTC. Translated, it gives CASSQGSGHPYEQYF.

This rearrangement joins TRBV30 to TRBJ1-5, with a weak D call TRBD1 (5 bases). Germline V gene lookup returns CDR1 GTSNPN and CDR2 SVGIG (reference sequence). V was pared by 1 base and J by 9 bases, with 10 bases between. The CDR3 is made up of 12 amino acids. The CDR3 nucleotides read TGTGCCTGGAGTGGTCAGGGTGGGCCCCAGCATTTT. Translation: CAWSGQGGPQHF.

At least ten counts were recorded for this clonotype. The chain links TRBV7-2 to TRBJ1-2; 7 positions agree with TRBD1. Germline CDR1 is SGHTA and CDR2 is FQGNSA. J gave up 1 base and V 5 bases, and 10 bases lay outside the gene matches. This CDR3 contains 16 residues. The CDR3, as DNA: TGTGCCAGCAGCGCCGGACAGGCGCTTTTTAACTATGGCTACACCTTC. Translation: CASSAGQALFNYGYTF. The complete variable domain, with remaining parts taken from reference TRBV7-2 and TRBJ1-2, reads GAGVSQSPSNKVTEKGKDVELRCDPISGHTALYWYRQSLGQGLEFLIYFQGNSAPDKSGLPSDRFSAERTGGSVSTLTIQRTQQEDSAVYLCASSAGQALFNYGYTFGSGTRLTVV.

With respect to this clonotype: This clone may be a read error of a much larger clone one base away. V gene TRBV5-1 combines with J gene TRBJ2-2; no firm D call. In germline, CDR1 is SGHRS, CDR2 YFSETQ. V gave up 1 base and J gave up 7 bases, with 11 bases separating them. This CDR3 comprises 14 residues. CDR3 sequence: CASSLYGPIGELFF. The CDR3 DNA is TGCGCCAGCAGCTTGTACGGGCCCATCGGGGAGCTGTTTTTT.

This clonotype was counted many times. This CDR3 reads CASSQDGLTVNTEAFF. In DNA form, the CDR3 reads TGTGCCAGCAGCCAAGATGGACTGACGGTGAACACTGAAGCTTTCTTT. The chain combines TRBV4-2 with TRBJ1-1; no reliable D call. The germline V and J ends were trimmed by 0 bases and 0 bases, with 11 bases remaining between them. This CDR3 comprises 16 residues. Germline V gene data show CDR1 as LGHNA and CDR2 as YNFKEQ.

This clonotype was found many times. The rearrangement uses TRBV7-2 and TRBJ1-4, with TRBD1 matching 8 bases. CDR3 length equals 15 residues. Germline V lookup: CDR1 SGHTA, CDR2 FQGNSA. The junction had 4 bases not matched to a gene; V was cut back by 4 bases and J by 3 bases. CDR3 coding DNA: TGTGCCAGCAGCTGGACAGGGAACCCTAATGAAAAACTGTTTTTT. It encodes CASSWTGNPNEKLFF.

This clonotype was seen ten or more times. This sequence joins TRBV4-1 and TRBJ1-2; D is possibly TRBD1 (5 bases). This CDR3 is 14 amino acids long. CDR1 is MGHRA and CDR2 is YSYEKL in the germline V gene. The germline V and J ends were trimmed by 4 bases and 4 bases, with 13 bases remaining between them. The CDR3 loop reads CASSRATALYGYTF. DNA of the CDR3: TGCGCCAGCAGCCGAGCGACAGCCCTCTATGGCTACACCTTC.

This clonotype has ten or more counts. The rearrangement joins TRBV9 to TRBJ1-6, with D perhaps matching TRBD1 (5 bases). V lost 4 bases and J 7 bases, leaving 12 bases between the germline ends. The germline CDR1 and CDR2 sequences are SGDLS and YYNGEE. The CDR3 is 14 residues long. CDR3 sequence: CASSPGGGNSPLHF. The CDR3 DNA sequence: TGTGCCAGCAGCCCGGGGGGAGGAAATTCACCCCTCCACTTT.

There are many counts of this clonotype. Here the CDR3 DNA reads TGCAGTGCTAGAGATCCTCTAGCGGGTTGGGGGTACGAGCAGTACTTC. This codes for CSARDPLAGWGYEQYF. The V and J genes are TRBV20-1 and TRBJ2-7; 8 bases are shared with TRBD2. V gave up 0 bases and J gave up 4 bases; unmatched junction bases: 11. The V gene's germline CDR1 is DFQATT and CDR2 SNEGSKA (reference sequence). This CDR3 contains 16 residues.